One and the same sample provided the 27 T cell receptor beta chains below, sequenced in a study of shared clonotypes between healthy human individuals. The data were produced by immunoSEQ multiplex PCR, yet TCRdb's version contains in-frame clones alone and is incomplete. The sample includes under 1,100,000 clones, around 76% seen only once; the top ten take roughly 1.4%. Source material: memory CD4+ T cells sorted from blood. The sample's subset: CD45RA-negative fraction. These receptors were taken from a man in his late teens or twenties in good health.

The chain is built from TRBV7-2 and TRBJ2-3; the D is unclear. CDR1 and CDR2 from the germline V gene are SGHTA and FQGNSA. The CDR3 totals 15 residues. V was shortened by 5 bases and J by 2 bases, with 14 bases between the two germline ends. CDR3 protein: CASSPPLGYTDTQYF. In DNA, the CDR3 is TGTGCCAGCAGCCCCCCCTTAGGCTACACAGATACGCAGTATTTT.

The rearrangement links TRBV28 to TRBJ1-6; D is possibly TRBD1 (5 bases). There are 15 residues in the CDR3. The germline V and J ends were trimmed by 7 bases and 0 bases, with 10 bases remaining between them. The germline CDR1 and CDR2 sequences are MDHEN and SYDVKM. The CDR3 loop reads CASTADISYNSPLHF. As DNA, the CDR3 is TGTGCCAGCACTGCGGACATCTCCTATAATTCACCCCTCCACTTT.

This clone has at least ten counts. The rearrangement uses TRBV7-2 and TRBJ2-7, with D possibly TRBD2 on 6 matching bases. The CDR3 spans 15 residues. The germline V and J ends were trimmed by 5 bases and 3 bases, with 17 bases remaining between them. From germline, CDR1 is SGHTA and CDR2 FQGNSA. CDR3 in DNA: TGTGCCAGCAGCCAAGCTGGGGGTAGCGGCTACGAGCAGTACTTC. This gives the protein CASSQAGGSGYEQYF.

The V call is TRBV30, the J call TRBJ2-3, with no clear D. Germline CDR1 is GTSNPN and CDR2 is SVGIG (reference sequence). Trimming pared 5 bases from V and 0 bases from J, leaving 12 bases between. The CDR3 totals 14 residues. The CDR3 spells CAWDRVSSTDTQYF. DNA of the CDR3: TGTGCCTGGGACCGGGTCTCTAGCACAGATACGCAGTATTTT.

The rearrangement uses TRBV7-2 and TRBJ1-2; 7 bases agree with TRBD1. Trimming at V came to 5 bases and at J to 4 bases, leaving 7 bases not matched to a gene. Germline V lookup: CDR1 SGHTA, CDR2 FQGNSA. This CDR3 has 14 residues. CDR3 in amino acids: CASSQPTGPYGYTF. The CDR3 region has the DNA TGTGCCAGCAGCCAACCGACAGGGCCCTATGGCTACACCTTC.

CDR3 sequence: CASSESGHNEKLFF. As DNA, the CDR3 is TGTGCCAGCAGTGAATCAGGGCATAATGAAAAACTGTTTTTT. The chain has TRBV25-1 and TRBJ1-4, with D possibly TRBD1 on 5 matching bases. The CDR3 is made up of 14 amino acids. The V end lost 1 base, the J end lost 4 bases, and 7 bases lay between the germline ends. In germline, CDR1 is MGHDK, CDR2 SYGVNS. Using reference TRBV25-1 and TRBJ1-4 for the parts outside the CDR3, the full variable domain is EADIYQTPRYLVIGTGKKITLECSQTMGHDKMYWYQQDPGMELHLIHYSYGVNSTEKGDLSSESTVSRIRTEHFPLTLESARPSHTSQYLCASSESGHNEKLFFGSGTQLSVL.

The rearrangement joins TRBV9 to TRBJ1-1; D is ambiguous. With 0 bases removed from V and 3 bases from J, the gap between germline ends came to 6 bases. In germline, CDR1 is SGDLS, CDR2 YYNGEE. The CDR3 runs to 13 residues. The CDR3 reads CASSVGSDTEAFF. The CDR3 nucleotides read TGTGCCAGCAGCGTAGGTTCCGACACTGAAGCTTTCTTT.

The chain employs TRBV6-5 and TRBJ1-4; no clear D gene. V lost 2 bases and J lost 7, with 11 bases in between. The germline V gene has CDR1 MNHEY and CDR2 SVGAGI. The CDR3 consists of 14 residues. DNA for the CDR3: TGTGCCAGCAGTTACAACTCAAAAGCTGAAAAACTGTTTTTT. Protein product: CASSYNSKAEKLFF.

This clone was counted a few times. The chain recombines TRBV7-3 with TRBJ2-1, with D maybe TRBD2 (6 bases). The CDR3 covers 12 residues. Looked up from germline, CDR1 is SGHTA and CDR2 is FQGTGA. Deletions cut 5 bases from V and 8 bases from J, with 10 bases between. This CDR3 reads CASSQRGDEQFF. The CDR3 coding sequence is TGTGCCAGCAGCCAGCGCGGGGATGAGCAGTTCTTC.

CDR3 amino acids: CATSRELAKNIQYF. In nucleotides, the CDR3 is TGTGCCACCAGCAGAGAACTAGCCAAAAACATTCAGTACTTC. The chain combines TRBV15 with TRBJ2-4; D call uncertain. CDR3 size: 14 residues. From germline, CDR1 is LNHNV and CDR2 YYDKDF (reference sequence). With 0 bases removed from V and 0 bases from J, the gap between germline ends came to 3 bases.

The chain has TRBV12-2 and TRBJ1-6; no check of the table's D call, TRBD1, against the DNA was made. TRBV12-2 is a documented pseudogene. The CDR3 loop spans 17 amino acids. CDR3 region: CASRFRKGQRHNSPLHF. The CDR3 DNA follows: TGTGCAAGTCGCTTTAGGAAGGGACAGAGACATAATTCACCCCTCCACTTT.

The table lists this clone with a few counts. This chain connects TRBV11-3 to TRBJ2-5; no clear D. Germline V CDR1 and CDR2: SGHNT, YENEEA. V gave up 1 base and J gave up 5 bases, with 14 bases separating them. The length of the CDR3 is 15 residues. The CDR3 region is CASSLGSGARETQYF. CDR3 sequence (DNA): TGTGCCAGCAGCTTAGGTTCCGGTGCTCGGGAGACCCAGTACTTC.

On this clone: A much larger clone sits a single nucleotide away, making a read error possible. This chain joins TRBV2 and TRBJ1-5, with TRBD1 matching 8 bases. The length of the CDR3 is 14 residues. V was pared by 3 bases and J by 5 bases, with 3 bases of the junction left unmatched. Germline CDR1 SNHLY, CDR2 FYNNEI. CDR3 nucleotide sequence: TGTGCCAGCAGTGACGGACAGGGTTATCAGCCCCAGCATTTT. It codes for CASSDGQGYQPQHF.

V is TRBV5-1 and J is TRBJ1-6; D gene ambiguous. V shed 4 bases and J shed 7 bases, with 15 bases lying between them. The V gene's germline CDR1 is SGHRS and CDR2 YFSETQ. The CDR3 runs to 15 residues. The chain's CDR3 is CASSEGPAPNSPLHF. Written as DNA, the CDR3 is TGCGCCAGCAGCGAAGGACCAGCGCCGAATTCACCCCTCCACTTT.

The V gene is TRBV7-2, the J gene TRBJ2-5, with 8 bases matching TRBD1. CDR3 size: 15 residues. Germline assignment: CDR1 SGHTA and CDR2 FQGNSA. The V gene end was trimmed by 2 bases and the J gene end by 4 bases; junction bases not matched to a gene: 6. The CDR3 protein is CASSLQQGVRETQYF. Written as DNA, the CDR3 is TGTGCCAGCAGCTTACAACAGGGGGTACGAGAGACCCAGTACTTC.

As concerns this clone: Other DNA sequences in the same sample also yield this CDR3. The chain carries TRBV30 and TRBJ2-3, with unresolved D. This CDR3 has 12 amino acids. Germline loops: CDR1 GTSNPN, CDR2 SVGIG (reference sequence). Trimming shortened V by 0 bases and J by 5 bases, and 6 bases separated the two germline ends. The CDR3 DNA is TGTGCCTGGAGTGTACAAAGAGATACGCAGTATTTT. This encodes CAWSVQRDTQYF.

V gene TRBV7-9 combines with J gene TRBJ1-5, with 9 bases identical to TRBD1. The CDR3 spans 14 residues. In germline, CDR1 is SEHNR, CDR2 FQNEAQ (reference sequence). The trim removed 5 bases at V and 12 bases at J, leaving 11 bases unmatched. Here the CDR3 DNA reads TGTGCCAGCAGCGTTGGGACAGGGAGTCGAATCCAGCATTTT. This codes for CASSVGTGSRIQHF.

The V gene is TRBV6-6, the J gene TRBJ2-7; possible D gene TRBD1, 6 bases. Per the germline V gene, CDR1 is MNHNY and CDR2 is SVGAGI (reference sequence). CDR3 length equals 14 residues. Between the trimmed V and J ends, which lost 6 bases and 0 bases, there was a span of 12 bases. CDR3 sequence reads: CASRMQGSSYEQYF. In nucleotides, the CDR3 is TGTGCCAGCAGGATGCAGGGGAGCTCCTACGAGCAGTACTTC.

V and J are TRBV6-1 and TRBJ1-5; D is unresolved. CDR3 size: 12 residues. Looked up from germline, CDR1 is MNHNS and CDR2 is SASEGT. The ends were cut back, 6 bases at V and 7 bases at J, with 10 bases in the middle. The CDR3: CASRETGQPQHF. CDR3 sequence (DNA): TGTGCCAGCAGGGAGACTGGCCAGCCCCAGCATTTT.

This sequence joins TRBV11-2 and TRBJ2-4; TRBD2 matches at 10 bases. The germline V gene has CDR1 SGHAT and CDR2 FQNNGV. The CDR3 covers 15 residues. V shed 1 base, J shed 7 bases, and the junction held 4 bases outside the gene matches. CDR3 protein: CASSLALAGENIQYF. CDR3 coding DNA: TGTGCCAGCAGCTTAGCCCTAGCGGGAGAGAACATTCAGTACTTC.

This clone came up once. A single base separates this from a much larger clone, so it may be a read error. Other DNA sequences in the same sample also yield this CDR3. The genes are TRBV6-1 and TRBJ1-5, with D possibly being TRBD1 (5 bases). This CDR3 region has 14 residues. With 2 bases removed from V and 2 bases from J, the gap between germline ends came to 7 bases. Germline V gives CDR1 MNHNS, CDR2 SASEGT. In nucleotides, the CDR3 is TGTGCCAGCAGTGAACGGGACGGCAATCAGCCCCAGCATTTT. Encoded protein: CASSERDGNQPQHF.

This clone occurred a few times. The CDR3 sequence is CASSTGTSNRNTIYF. The DNA for the CDR3 is TGTGCCAGCAGTACCGGGACATCGAATCGGAACACCATATATTTT. This rearrangement joins TRBV28 to TRBJ1-3; D is perhaps TRBD1 (6 bases). The CDR3 loop spans 15 amino acids. From germline, CDR1 is MDHEN and CDR2 SYDVKM. The V and J ends lost 5 bases and 7 bases respectively, with 18 bases between them.

The chain carries TRBV21-1 and TRBJ1-1. TRBV21-1 counts as a pseudogene. CDR3 size: 16 residues. The DNA of the CDR3 is TGTGCCAGCAGCAAAAGTAGGAAGGGTGGGAACACTGAAGCTTTCTTT. Amino acid sequence: CASSKSRKGGNTEAFF.

The chain uses TRBV6-5 and TRBJ2-3; D is ambiguous. This CDR3 contains 14 residues. Trimming took off 4 bases at V and 2 bases at J, with 10 bases between the two ends. Germline V gene sequence: CDR1 MNHEY, CDR2 SVGAGI. The CDR3 DNA reads TGTGCCAGCAGTTTAACTACGAACACAGATACGCAGTATTTT. Protein product: CASSLTTNTDTQYF.

This chain connects TRBV30 to TRBJ1-4; TRBD1 matches 9 bases. V dropped 4 bases and J dropped 7; count of bases not matched to a gene: 4. This CDR3 contains 13 residues. Germline V lookup: CDR1 GTSNPN, CDR2 SVGIG (reference sequence). Written as DNA, the CDR3 is TGTGCCTGGACCGGGACAGGGTTTGAAAAACTGTTTTTT. Residues: CAWTGTGFEKLFF.

J is TRBJ2-7 and V is TRBV30, with D possibly called TRBD1 or TRBD2 (6 bases each). The CDR3 length is 14 residues. The V end was cut by 2 bases, the J end by 1 base, with 12 bases between. Per germline, CDR1 GTSNPN and CDR2 SVGIG (reference sequence). The CDR3 here is CAWSLGGISYEQYF. The CDR3 DNA sequence: TGTGCCTGGAGTTTAGGGGGGATTTCCTACGAGCAGTACTTC.

This chain uses TRBV7-2 with TRBJ2-5; D is ambiguous. Germline V CDR1 and CDR2: SGHTA, FQGNSA. V was clipped by 5 bases and J by 5 bases, with 12 bases between them. The CDR3 has 13 residues. This CDR3 is CASSPASGETQYF. DNA for the CDR3: TGTGCCAGCAGCCCTGCTTCTGGTGAGACCCAGTACTTC.